The T cell receptor beta chain under discussion was sequenced for a study of blood T cell repertoires in COVID-19. Study-level information: PBMCs, B-cell-depleted T cells, or T cells provided the cDNA or gDNA that made up the material.

This clone appeared a single time. The junction had 13 bases not matched to a gene; V was cut back by 1 base and J by 7 bases. Germline CDR1 and CDR2: MNHEY and SMNVEV (reference sequence). This CDR3 contains 19 residues. In the authors' methods: Reference gene primers were amplified, and this amplification served to estimate nucleated cell counts. Clones were read by immunoSEQ multiplex PCR, and TCRdb kept only the in-frame ones, dropping some. V, J and clone size derive from that table, while D and trimming were established from the DNA sequence. The top ten clones hold over 35% of a sample with 90,000 to 100,000 clones, 75% to 90% of them seen once.

The chain employs TRBV27 and TRBJ2-1, with TRBD2 identical over 13 bases. Material for sequencing was peripheral blood. The source of this sequence is a man older than 75 with acute or convalescent COVID-19. CDR3 in amino acids: CASSLWTSGRAAPRNEQFF. The CDR3 nucleotides read TGTGCCAGCAGTTTATGGACTAGCGGGAGAGCCGCGCCCAGGAATGAGCAGTTCTTC.